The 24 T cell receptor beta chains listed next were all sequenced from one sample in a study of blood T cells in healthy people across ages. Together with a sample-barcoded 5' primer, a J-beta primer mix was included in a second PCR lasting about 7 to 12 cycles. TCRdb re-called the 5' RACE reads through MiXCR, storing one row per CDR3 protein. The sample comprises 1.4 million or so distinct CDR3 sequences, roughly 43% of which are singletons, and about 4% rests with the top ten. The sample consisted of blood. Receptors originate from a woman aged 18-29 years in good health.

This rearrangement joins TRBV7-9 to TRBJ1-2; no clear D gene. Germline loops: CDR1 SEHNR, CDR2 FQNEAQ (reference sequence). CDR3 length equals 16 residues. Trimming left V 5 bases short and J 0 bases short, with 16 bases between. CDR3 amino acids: CASSLLGRPTNYGYTF. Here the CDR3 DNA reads TGTGCCAGCAGCCTCCTCGGGAGACCCACTAACTATGGCTACACCTTC.

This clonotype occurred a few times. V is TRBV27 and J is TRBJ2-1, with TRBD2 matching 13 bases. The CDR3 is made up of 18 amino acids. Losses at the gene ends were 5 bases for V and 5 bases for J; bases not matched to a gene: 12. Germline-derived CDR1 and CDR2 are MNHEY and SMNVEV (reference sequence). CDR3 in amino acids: CASSPRTSGSPPNNEQFF. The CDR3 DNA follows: TGTGCCAGCAGTCCGAGGACTAGCGGGAGCCCCCCGAACAATGAGCAGTTCTTC.

CDR3 loop: CASSVENRGTDTQYF. The CDR3 DNA reads as TGTGCCAGCAGCGTAGAAAACAGGGGCACAGATACGCAGTATTTT. The rearrangement uses TRBV9 and TRBJ2-3, with TRBD1 as a possible D gene (6 bases). The CDR3 spans 15 residues. CDR1 and CDR2 (germline): SGDLS, YYNGEE. V lost 0 bases to trimming and J lost 1 base, with 9 bases between them.

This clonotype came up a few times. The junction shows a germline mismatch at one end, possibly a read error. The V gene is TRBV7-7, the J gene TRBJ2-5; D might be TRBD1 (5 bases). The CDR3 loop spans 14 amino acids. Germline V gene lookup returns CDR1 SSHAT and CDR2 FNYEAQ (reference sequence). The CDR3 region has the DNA TGTGCTAGCAGCCCATCAGGGTGGGAAGAGACCCAGTACTTC. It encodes CASSPSGWEETQYF. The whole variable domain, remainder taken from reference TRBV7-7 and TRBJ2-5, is GAGVSQSPRYKVTKRGQDVTLRCDPISSHATLYWYQQALGQGPEFLTYFNYEAQPDKSGLPSDRFSAERPEGSISTLTIQRTEQRDSAMYRCASSPSGWEETQYFGPGTRLLVL.

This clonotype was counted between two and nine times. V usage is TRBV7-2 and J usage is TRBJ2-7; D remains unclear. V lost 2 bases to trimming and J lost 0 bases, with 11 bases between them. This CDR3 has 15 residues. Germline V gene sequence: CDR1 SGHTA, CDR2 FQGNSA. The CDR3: CASSLSVQSSYEQYF. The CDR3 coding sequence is TGTGCCAGCAGCTTATCTGTTCAGAGCTCCTACGAGCAGTACTTC. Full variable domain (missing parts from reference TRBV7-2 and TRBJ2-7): GAGVSQSPSNKVTEKGKDVELRCDPISGHTALYWYRQSLGQGLEFLIYFQGNSAPDKSGLPSDRFSAERTGGSVSTLTIQRTQQEDSAVYLCASSLSVQSSYEQYFGPGTRLTVT.

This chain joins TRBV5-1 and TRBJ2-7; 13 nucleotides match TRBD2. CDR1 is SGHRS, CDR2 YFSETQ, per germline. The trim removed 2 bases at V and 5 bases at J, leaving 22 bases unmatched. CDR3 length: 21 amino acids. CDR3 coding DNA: TGCGCCAGCAGCTTTGACTCAACCGGGACTAGCGGGACGGTGGGCCTCAACGAGCAGTACTTC. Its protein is CASSFDSTGTSGTVGLNEQYF.

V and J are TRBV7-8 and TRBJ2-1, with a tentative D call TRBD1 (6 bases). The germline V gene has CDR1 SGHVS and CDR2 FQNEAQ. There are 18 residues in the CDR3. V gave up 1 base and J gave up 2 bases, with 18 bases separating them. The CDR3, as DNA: TGTGCCAGCAGCTTAGGGGTTCCGAGCCAGGGGCCCTACAATGAGCAGTTCTTC. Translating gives CASSLGVPSQGPYNEQFF. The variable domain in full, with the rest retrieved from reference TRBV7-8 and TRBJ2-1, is GAGVSQSPRYKVAKRGQDVALRCDPISGHVSLFWYQQALGQGPEFLTYFQNEAQLDKSGLPSDRFFAERPEGSVSTLKIQRTQQEDSAVYLCASSLGVPSQGPYNEQFFGPGTRLTVL.

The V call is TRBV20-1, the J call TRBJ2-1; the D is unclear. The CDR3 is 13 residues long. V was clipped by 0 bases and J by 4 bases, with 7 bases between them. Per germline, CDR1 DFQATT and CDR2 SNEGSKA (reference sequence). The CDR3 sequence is CSARDSWYNEQFF. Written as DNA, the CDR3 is TGCAGTGCTAGAGACTCCTGGTACAATGAGCAGTTCTTC.

CDR3 coding DNA: TGTGCCAGCAGCAACTGGGACTCTCACACAGATACGCAGTATTTT. Its translation is CASSNWDSHTDTQYF. This chain uses TRBV27 with TRBJ2-3, with a weak D call TRBD2 (6 bases). Germline lookup yields CDR1 MNHEY and CDR2 SMNVEV (reference sequence). The germline V and J ends were trimmed by 6 bases and 2 bases, with 15 bases remaining between them. The length of the CDR3 is 15 residues.

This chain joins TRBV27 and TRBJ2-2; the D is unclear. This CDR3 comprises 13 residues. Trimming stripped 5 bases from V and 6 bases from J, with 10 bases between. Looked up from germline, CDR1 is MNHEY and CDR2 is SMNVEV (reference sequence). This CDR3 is CASSVLESGELFF. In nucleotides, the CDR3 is TGTGCCAGCAGTGTACTGGAATCCGGGGAGCTGTTTTTT.

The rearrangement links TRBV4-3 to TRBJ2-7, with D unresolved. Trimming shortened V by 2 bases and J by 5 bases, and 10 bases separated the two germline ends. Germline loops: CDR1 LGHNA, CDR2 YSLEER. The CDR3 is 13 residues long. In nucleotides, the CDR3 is TGCGCCAGCAGCCAAACCCTCCGCCACGAGCAGTACTTC. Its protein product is CASSQTLRHEQYF.

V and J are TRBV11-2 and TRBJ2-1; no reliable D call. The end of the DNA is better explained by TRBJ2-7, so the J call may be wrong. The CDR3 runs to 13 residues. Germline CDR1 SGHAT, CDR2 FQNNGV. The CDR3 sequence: CASSLAWQNEQYF. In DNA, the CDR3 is TGTGCCAGCAGCTTAGCTTGGCAGAATGAGCAGTACTTC.

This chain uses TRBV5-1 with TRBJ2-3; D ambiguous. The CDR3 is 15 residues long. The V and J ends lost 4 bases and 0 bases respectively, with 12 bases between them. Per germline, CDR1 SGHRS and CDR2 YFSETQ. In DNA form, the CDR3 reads TGCGCCAGCAGCGAACTAACTTCTAGCACAGATACGCAGTATTTT. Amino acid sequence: CASSELTSSTDTQYF.

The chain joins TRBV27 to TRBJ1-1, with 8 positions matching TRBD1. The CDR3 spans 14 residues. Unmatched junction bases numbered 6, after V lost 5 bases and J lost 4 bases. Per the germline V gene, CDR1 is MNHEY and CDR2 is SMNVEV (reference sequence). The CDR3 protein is CASSPQGVFTEAFF. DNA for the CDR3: TGTGCCAGCAGTCCACAGGGGGTATTCACTGAAGCTTTCTTT.

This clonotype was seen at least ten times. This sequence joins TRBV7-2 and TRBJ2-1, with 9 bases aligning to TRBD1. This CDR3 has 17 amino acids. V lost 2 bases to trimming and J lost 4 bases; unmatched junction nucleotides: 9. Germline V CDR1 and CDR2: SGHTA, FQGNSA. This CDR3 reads CASSLNPTGGKYNEQFF. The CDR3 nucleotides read TGTGCCAGCAGCTTAAACCCGACAGGGGGTAAATACAATGAGCAGTTCTTC.

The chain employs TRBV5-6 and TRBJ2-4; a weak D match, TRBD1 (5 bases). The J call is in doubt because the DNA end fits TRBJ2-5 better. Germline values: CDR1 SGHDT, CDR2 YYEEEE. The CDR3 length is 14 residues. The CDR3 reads CASSWRQYQETQYF. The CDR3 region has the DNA TGTGCCAGCAGCTGGAGACAGTACCAAGAGACCCAGTACTTC.

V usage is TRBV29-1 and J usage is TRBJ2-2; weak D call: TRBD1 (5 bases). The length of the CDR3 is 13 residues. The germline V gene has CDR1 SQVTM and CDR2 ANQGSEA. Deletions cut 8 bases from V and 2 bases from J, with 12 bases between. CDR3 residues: CSTLTVNTGELFF. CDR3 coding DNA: TGCAGCACGTTGACAGTCAACACCGGGGAGCTGTTTTTT.

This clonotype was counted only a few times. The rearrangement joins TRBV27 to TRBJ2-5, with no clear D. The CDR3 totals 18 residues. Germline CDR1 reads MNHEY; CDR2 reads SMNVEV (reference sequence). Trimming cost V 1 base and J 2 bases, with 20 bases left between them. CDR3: CASSLLGSIRARQETQYF. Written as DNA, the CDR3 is TGTGCCAGCAGTTTATTGGGCTCTATTAGGGCGAGACAAGAGACCCAGTACTTC.

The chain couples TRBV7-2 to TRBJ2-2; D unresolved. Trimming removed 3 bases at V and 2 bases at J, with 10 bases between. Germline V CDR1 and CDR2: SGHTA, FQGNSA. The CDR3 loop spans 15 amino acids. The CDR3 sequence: CASSFGQINTGELFF. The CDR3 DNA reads TGTGCCAGCAGCTTCGGGCAGATCAACACCGGGGAGCTGTTTTTT.

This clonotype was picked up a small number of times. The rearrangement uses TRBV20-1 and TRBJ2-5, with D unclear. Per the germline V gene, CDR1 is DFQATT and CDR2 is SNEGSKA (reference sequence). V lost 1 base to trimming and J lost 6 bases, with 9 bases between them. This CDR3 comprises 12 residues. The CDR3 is CSARVAAKTQYF. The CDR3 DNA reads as TGCAGTGCTAGAGTGGCTGCTAAGACCCAGTACTTC.

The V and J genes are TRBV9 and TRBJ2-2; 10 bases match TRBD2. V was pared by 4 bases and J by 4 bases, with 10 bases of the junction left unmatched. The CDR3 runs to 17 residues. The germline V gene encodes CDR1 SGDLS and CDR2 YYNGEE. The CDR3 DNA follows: TGTGCCAGCAGCATACGCTCTAGCGGGAGTGGCACCGGGGAGCTGTTTTTT. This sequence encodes CASSIRSSGSGTGELFF.

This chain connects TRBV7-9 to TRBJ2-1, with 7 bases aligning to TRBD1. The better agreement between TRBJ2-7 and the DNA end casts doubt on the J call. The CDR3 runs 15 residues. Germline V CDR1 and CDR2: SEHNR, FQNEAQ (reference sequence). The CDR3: CASSLEPDRDNEQYF. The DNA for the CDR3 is TGTGCCAGCAGCTTAGAACCCGACAGGGATAATGAGCAGTACTTC.

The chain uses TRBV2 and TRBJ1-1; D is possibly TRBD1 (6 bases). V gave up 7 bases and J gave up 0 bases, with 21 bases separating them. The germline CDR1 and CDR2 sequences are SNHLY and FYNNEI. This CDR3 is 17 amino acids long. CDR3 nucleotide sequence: TGTGCCAGCACTCAACAGGGTACGCGGGGTATGAACACTGAAGCTTTCTTT. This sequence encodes CASTQQGTRGMNTEAFF.

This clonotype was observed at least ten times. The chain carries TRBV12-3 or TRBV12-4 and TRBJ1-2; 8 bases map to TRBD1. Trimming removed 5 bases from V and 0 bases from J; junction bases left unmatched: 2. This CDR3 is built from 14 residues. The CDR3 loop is CASSPQGANYGYTF. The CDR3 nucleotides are TGTGCCAGCAGTCCACAGGGGGCTAACTATGGCTACACCTTC.